This T cell receptor (beta chain) was found in a study of shared clonotypes between healthy human individuals. The V gene's germline CDR1 is MDHEN and CDR2 SYDVKM. After removal of 7 bases from V and 1 base from J, the junction contained 4 bases not matched to a gene. The CDR3 totals 15 residues. Execution of the assay was at deep level. Each sorted subset replicate got 200 ng genomic DNA, 25,000 to 30,000 genomes. TCRdb keeps only in-frame clones here, not all; method: immunoSEQ multiplex PCR. The table shows approximately 530,000 clones, with about 96% occurring only once. All donors were healthy HIV-negative adults lacking recent acute infections or vaccinations. Naive CD4+ cells were CD45RA-selected; the remaining cells were memory.

V and J are TRBV28 and TRBJ1-5; TRBD1 aligns across 10 bases. The specimen sequenced was naive CD4+ T cells sorted from blood. Subset of the sample: CD45RA+ positively selected. The TCR was taken from a woman in her 30s in good health. The chain's CDR3 is CASTLGQGSNQPQHF. In DNA form, the CDR3 reads TGTGCCAGCACCTTGGGACAGGGGAGCAATCAGCCCCAGCATTTT.